This T cell receptor (beta chain) is drawn from a study of cytotoxic CD8 clonotypes in ibrutinib-treated CLL. Study-level results: Clonality was elevated at ibrutinib response and had returned toward baseline at progression.

Extraction of around 2 micrograms of genomic DNA from cryopreserved PBMCs supplied material for TCR beta libraries. J lost 2 bases, V lost 1 base, and 3 bases had no gene match. Germline values: CDR1 SGHTA, CDR2 FQGNSA. The CDR3 is 15 residues long. This clone has more than one count but fewer than ten. Its antigen is unidentified. Depth targeted 1 in 200,000 to 1 in 1 million T cells, averaging 10x coverage per clonotype. Sequencing was performed with immunoSEQ multiplex PCR; in TCRdb, only in-frame clones are kept and a portion is missing. The sample lists over 40,000 clones; roughly 83% were seen once.

The origin of this receptor is a human donor with chronic lymphocytic leukemia. This chain uses TRBV7-2 with TRBJ2-5; 8 bases match TRBD1. The source was PBMCs, collected after 24 months of ibrutinib treatment. CDR3 nucleotides: TGTGCCAGCAGCTTAGTGGACAGGGCTCAAGAGACCCAGTACTTC. This gives the protein CASSLVDRAQETQYF.